A selection of T cell receptor beta chains follows, all from one sample in a study of cytomegalovirus exposure and HLA in healthy donors. This table comes from immunoSEQ multiplex PCR, and its TCRdb copy is limited to in-frame clones, with some not included. Of approximately 130,000 clones in the sample, around 90% were seen once. The source material was PBMCs. Receptors originate from a woman aged 18-30 years in good health and CMV-seronegative. Both conserved end residues are part of each CDR3. Fields, in order: V gene, D gene, clone size, J gene, CDR3 protein, CDR3 DNA. D genes are given only for firm matches. Not all rows give a size; the values are once, few, many and, for expanded clones, a class.

>TRBV16|.|.|TRBJ1-1
CASSPRRGTEAFF
TGTGCCAGCAGCCCCCGACGGGGGACTGAAGCTTTCTTT
>TRBV6-4|TRBD2|.|TRBJ2-3
CASSESGGATDTQYF
TGTGCCAGCAGTGAGAGCGGGGGGGCAACAGATACGCAGTATTTT
>TRBV6-1|TRBD2|.|TRBJ2-3
CASRALAGGADTQYF
TGTGCCAGCAGGGCCCTGGCGGGAGGTGCAGATACGCAGTATTTT
>TRBV5-1|TRBD1|.|TRBJ2-5
CASSLAVNAGGHQETQYF
TGCGCCAGCAGCTTGGCCGTTAATGCAGGGGGCCACCAAGAGACCCAGTACTTC
>TRBV28|TRBD1|.|TRBJ2-7
CASSDGQGTYEQYF
TGTGCCAGCAGTGACGGACAGGGGACCTACGAGCAGTACTTC
>TRBV28|.|.|TRBJ2-2
CASSLARAGQNTGELFF
TGTGCCAGCAGTTTGGCCCGGGCAGGGCAGAACACCGGGGAGCTGTTTTTT
>TRBV7-2|TRBD2|.|TRBJ2-7
CASSLNGLAGGEQYF
TGTGCCAGCAGCCTCAATGGACTAGCGGGAGGCGAGCAGTACTTC
>TRBV29-1|.|.|TRBJ2-3
CSVVDSYRSSTDTQYF
TGCAGCGTTGTGGACTCCTATCGTTCTAGCACAGATACGCAGTATTTT
>TRBV7-8|TRBD1|.|TRBJ1-4
CASSDRGRGRGNEKLFF
TGTGCCAGCAGCGACAGGGGGCGCGGGCGGGGTAATGAAAAACTGTTTTTT
>TRBV12-5|.|.|TRBJ2-1
CASGSHDRPRNEQFF
TGTGCTAGTGGGTCACACGACAGGCCGCGCAATGAGCAGTTCTTC
>TRBV9|.|.|TRBJ1-5
CASSVEGGSQPQHF
TGTGCCAGCAGCGTAGAAGGAGGGAGTCAGCCCCAGCATTTT
>TRBV5-1|TRBD2|.|TRBJ2-1
CASSLTSGSYNEQFF
TGCGCCAGCAGCTTGACTAGCGGATCCTACAATGAGCAGTTCTTC
>TRBV30|TRBD1|.|TRBJ1-1
CVGTGSPNTEAFF
TGTGTCGGGACAGGTTCTCCGAACACTGAAGCTTTCTTT
>TRBV7-2|TRBD2|.|TRBJ2-7
CASSLEGLATYEQYF
TGTGCCAGCAGCTTAGAGGGACTAGCGACCTACGAGCAGTACTTC
>TRBV30|.|once|TRBJ2-3
CAWRPGLSTDTQYF
TGTGCCTGGAGGCCGGGACTGAGCACAGATACGCAGTATTTT
>TRBV28|TRBD2|.|TRBJ2-1
CASSLSLAGPREQFF
TGTGCCAGCAGTTTATCGCTAGCGGGCCCCCGTGAGCAGTTCTTC
>TRBV14|TRBD2|.|TRBJ2-5
CASRGIGLAGVVTQYF
TGTGCCAGCAGGGGAATCGGACTAGCGGGAGTAGTGACCCAGTACTTC